This T cell receptor beta chain stems from a study of blood T cell repertoires in COVID-19. The CDR3 covers 14 residues. Germline V gene lookup returns CDR1 SGDLS and CDR2 YYNGEE. V was shortened by 9 bases and J by 3 bases, with 19 bases between the two germline ends. Source study methods: Amplifying reference gene primers gave estimates of nucleated cell counts. Sequencing was performed with immunoSEQ multiplex PCR; in TCRdb, only in-frame clones are kept and a portion is missing. The V and J calls and clone size were taken over from that table, and D and trimming were inferred from the DNA. The table lists 200,000 to 250,000 clones, 85% to 90% of them singletons.

Sequencing was performed on peripheral blood. The chain recombines TRBV9 with TRBJ2-7, with D possibly TRBD2 on 5 matching bases. The sequence was collected from an elderly man with acute or convalescent COVID-19. This CDR3 is CANNLPSGYYEQYV. The CDR3 nucleotides read TGTGCCAACAACCTTCCCTCGGGGTACTACGAGCAGTACGTC.